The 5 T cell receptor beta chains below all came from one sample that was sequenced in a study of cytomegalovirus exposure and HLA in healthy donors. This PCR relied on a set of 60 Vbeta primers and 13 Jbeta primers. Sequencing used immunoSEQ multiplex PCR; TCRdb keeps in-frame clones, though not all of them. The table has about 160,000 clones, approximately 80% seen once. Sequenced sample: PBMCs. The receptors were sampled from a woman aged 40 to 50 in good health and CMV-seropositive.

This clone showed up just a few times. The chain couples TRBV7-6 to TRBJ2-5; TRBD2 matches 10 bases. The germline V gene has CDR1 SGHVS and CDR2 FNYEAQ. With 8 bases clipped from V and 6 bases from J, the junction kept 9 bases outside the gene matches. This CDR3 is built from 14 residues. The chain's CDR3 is CASHGTSASQTQYF. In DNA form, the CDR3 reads TGTGCCAGCCACGGGACTAGCGCCTCACAGACCCAGTACTTC.

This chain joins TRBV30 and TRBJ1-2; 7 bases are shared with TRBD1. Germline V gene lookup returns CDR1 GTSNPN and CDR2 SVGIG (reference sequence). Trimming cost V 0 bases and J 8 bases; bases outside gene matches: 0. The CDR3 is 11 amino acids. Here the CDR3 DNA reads TGTGCCTGGAGTGTAGGGGGCGGCTACACCTTC. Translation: CAWSVGGGYTF.

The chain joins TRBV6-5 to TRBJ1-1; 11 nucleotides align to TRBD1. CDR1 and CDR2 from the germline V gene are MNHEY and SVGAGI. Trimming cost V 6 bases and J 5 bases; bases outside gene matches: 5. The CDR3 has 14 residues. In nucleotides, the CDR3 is TGTGCCAGCAGCTCGGGGGACAGGGGGACTGAAGCTTTCTTT. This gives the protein CASSSGDRGTEAFF.

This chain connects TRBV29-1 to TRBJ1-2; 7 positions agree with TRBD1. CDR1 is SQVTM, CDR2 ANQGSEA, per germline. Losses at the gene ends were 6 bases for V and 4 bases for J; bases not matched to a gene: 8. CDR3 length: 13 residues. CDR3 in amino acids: CSVSQPGGYGYTF. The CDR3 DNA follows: TGCAGCGTCTCACAGCCAGGGGGCTATGGCTACACCTTC.

CDR3 sequence reads: CASSLGQNTEAFF. For the CDR3, the DNA is TGTGCCAGCTCACTAGGACAGAACACTGAAGCTTTCTTT. The chain has TRBV18 and TRBJ1-1; D is possibly TRBD1 (5 bases). The germline CDR1 and CDR2 sequences are KGHSH and LQKENI. Trimming took off 4 bases at V and 1 base at J, with 7 bases between the two ends. There are 13 residues in the CDR3.